This T cell receptor (beta chain) was recorded in a study of radiation and T cells in renal cell carcinoma. Study details: Nephrectomy followed 15 Gy stereotactic body radiation by 4 weeks.

Repertoires were generated with immunoSEQ multiplex PCR, while TCRdb's copy carries only in-frame clones and drops some. The sample lists 100,000 to 150,000 clones; approximately 90% were seen once. Findings and limits, study-wide: From baseline, blood top tumor clonotypes peaked at 2 weeks post-radiation. Baseline intratumoral clonotype presence is unknown without pretreatment biopsies.

Germline V gives CDR1 SGHDN, CDR2 FVKESK. J lost 10 bases, V lost 3 bases, and 8 bases had no gene match. The CDR3 runs 15 residues. Indicated time point: blood 2 weeks post-SBRT. Treatment specified: 15 Gy SBRT to primary tumor, nephrectomy 4 weeks later. The patient's renal cell carcinoma had clear cell pathology. Remarks on this clone: What it binds is unknown.

Sequencing used blood, obtained from a patient whose treatment included radiotherapy and nephrectomy. This TCR derives from a woman in her 70s with renal cell carcinoma. This chain joins TRBV14 and TRBJ2-1, with 11 nucleotides matching TRBD2. The CDR3 sequence: CASSQELAGVGEQFF. The CDR3, as DNA: TGTGCCAGCAGCCAGGAACTAGCGGGGGTCGGCGAGCAGTTCTTC.